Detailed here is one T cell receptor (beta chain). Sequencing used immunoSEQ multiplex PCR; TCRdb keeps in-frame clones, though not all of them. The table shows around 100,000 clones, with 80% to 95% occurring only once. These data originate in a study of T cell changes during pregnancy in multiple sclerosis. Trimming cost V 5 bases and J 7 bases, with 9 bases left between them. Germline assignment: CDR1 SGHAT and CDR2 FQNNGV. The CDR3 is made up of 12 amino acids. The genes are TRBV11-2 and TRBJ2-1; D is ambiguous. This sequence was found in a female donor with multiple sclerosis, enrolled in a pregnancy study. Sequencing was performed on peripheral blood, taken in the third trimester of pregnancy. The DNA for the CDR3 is TGTGCCAGCAGCCCCCTCAGGAATGAGCAGTTCTTC. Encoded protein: CASSPLRNEQFF.